The source of this TCR beta chain is a study of cytomegalovirus exposure and HLA in healthy donors. Study-wide background: There were about 85 million unique TCRs (from HLA-typed donors) in an early data release.

The primer mix had 60 Vbeta and 13 Jbeta primers. Only in-frame clones appear in the TCRdb table, and some are missing; sequencing was by immunoSEQ multiplex PCR. Of 100,000 to 150,000 clones detected, approximately 83% appear once; the ten largest clones hold less than 1.5%. Healthy donors of bone marrow made up the group. Losses at the gene ends were 6 bases for V and 8 bases for J; bases not matched to a gene: 12. Germline CDR1 is SQVTM and CDR2 is ANQGSEA. The CDR3 covers 14 residues. Whole-study results and caveats: Trimming of TCR beta V- and J-genes showed a link, identified in a later analysis, to a missense DCLRE1C variant. Cytomegalovirus-associated status was assigned to 164 TCR beta chains.

This clone is a singleton in its sample. Its specificity is unknown. The clonotype comes from a girl aged 2 to 9 in good health and CMV-seronegative. Specimen: PBMCs. The chain has TRBV29-1 and TRBJ2-1, with TRBD2 matching 8 bases. The CDR3 sequence is CSVAQRERGDEQFF. The CDR3, as DNA: TGCAGCGTCGCGCAGCGGGAGAGGGGCGATGAGCAGTTCTTC.